This T cell receptor (beta chain) was identified in a study of OX40 agonist ivuxolimab in advanced cancers. The wider study: Earlier anti-PD-1, anti-PD-L1 or anti-CTLA-4 therapy was permitted; 40% had received some.

Autoimmune disease history or systemic immunosuppression was exclusionary. Looked up from germline, CDR1 is SGHRS and CDR2 is YFSETQ. Trimming took off 1 base at V and 1 base at J, with 11 bases between the two ends. The CDR3 contains 15 residues. Sequencing used immunoSEQ multiplex PCR; TCRdb keeps in-frame clones, though not all of them. The sample lists roughly 76,000 clones, about 90% occurring once. The specimen comprised CD4+ or CD8+ T cells sorted from blood, sampled in a trial of the OX40 agonist ivuxolimab. The genes are TRBV5-1 and TRBJ1-1; D may be TRBD1 (6 bases). The TCR comes from an adult with an advanced solid tumor such as melanoma, head and neck, liver or kidney cancer. The CDR3 spells CASSLFPGANTEAFF. The CDR3 DNA follows: TGCGCCAGCAGCTTGTTCCCAGGGGCGAACACTGAAGCTTTCTTT. The entire variable domain, with the rest obtained from reference TRBV5-1 and TRBJ1-1, is as follows: KAGVTQTPRYLIKTRGQQVTLSCSPISGHRSVSWYQQTPGQGLQFLFEYFSETQRNKGNFPGRFSGRQFSNSRSEMNVSTLELGDSALYLCASSLFPGANTEAFFGQGTRLTVV.